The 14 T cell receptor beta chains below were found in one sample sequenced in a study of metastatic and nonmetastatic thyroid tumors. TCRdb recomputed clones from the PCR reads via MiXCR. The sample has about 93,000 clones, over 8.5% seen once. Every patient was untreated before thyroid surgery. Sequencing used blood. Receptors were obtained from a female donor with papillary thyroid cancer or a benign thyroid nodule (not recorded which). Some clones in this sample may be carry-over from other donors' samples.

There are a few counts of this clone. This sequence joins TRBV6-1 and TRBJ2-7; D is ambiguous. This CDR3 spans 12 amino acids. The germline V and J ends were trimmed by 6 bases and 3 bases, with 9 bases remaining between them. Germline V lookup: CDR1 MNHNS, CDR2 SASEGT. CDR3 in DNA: TGTGCCAGCAGGGCCCGAGGCTACGAGCAGTACTTC. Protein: CASRARGYEQYF.

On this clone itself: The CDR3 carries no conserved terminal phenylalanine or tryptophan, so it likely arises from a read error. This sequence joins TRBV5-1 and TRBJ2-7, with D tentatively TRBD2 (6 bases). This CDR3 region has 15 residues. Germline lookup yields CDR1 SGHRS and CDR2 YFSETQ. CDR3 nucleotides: TGCGCCAGCAGATTGGTCGGGGGATCGACCTACGAGCAGTACCTC. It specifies CASRLVGGSTYEQYL.

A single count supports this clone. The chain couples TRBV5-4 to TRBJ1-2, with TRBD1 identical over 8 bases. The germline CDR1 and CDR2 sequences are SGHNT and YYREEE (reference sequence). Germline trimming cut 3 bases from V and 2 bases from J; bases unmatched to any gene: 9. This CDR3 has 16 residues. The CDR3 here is CASSWAPGQANYGYTF. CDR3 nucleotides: TGTGCCAGCAGCTGGGCCCCGGGACAGGCAAACTATGGCTACACCTTC.

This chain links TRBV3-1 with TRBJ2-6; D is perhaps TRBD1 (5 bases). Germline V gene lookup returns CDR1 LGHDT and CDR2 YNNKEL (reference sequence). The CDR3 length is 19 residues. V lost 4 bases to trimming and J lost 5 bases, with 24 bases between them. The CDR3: CASSLVLGKGLARANVLTF. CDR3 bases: TGTGCCAGCAGCCTCGTTTTAGGCAAGGGGTTAGCTCGGGCCAACGTCCTGACTTTC.

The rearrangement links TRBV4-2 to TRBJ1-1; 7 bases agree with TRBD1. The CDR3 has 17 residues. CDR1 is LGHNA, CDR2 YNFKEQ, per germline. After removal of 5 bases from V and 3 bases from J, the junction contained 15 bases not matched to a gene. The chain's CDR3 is CASSIKTGFTIDTEAFF. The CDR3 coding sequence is TGTGCCAGCAGCATAAAGACAGGGTTTACTATAGACACTGAAGCTTTCTTT.

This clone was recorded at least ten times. CDR3: CASSSYEWQFF. CDR3 nucleotides: TGTGCCAGCAGTTCGTACGAATGGCAGTTCTTC. V usage is TRBV12-3 or TRBV12-4 and J usage is TRBJ2-1; unclear D gene. With 4 bases removed from V and 12 bases from J, the gap between germline ends came to 10 bases. This CDR3 is 11 amino acids long.

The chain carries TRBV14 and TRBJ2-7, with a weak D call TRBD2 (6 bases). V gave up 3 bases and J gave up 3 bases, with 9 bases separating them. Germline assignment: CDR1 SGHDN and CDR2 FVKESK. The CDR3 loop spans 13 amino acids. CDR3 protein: CASSQRGLYEQYF. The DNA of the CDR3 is TGTGCCAGCAGCCAGAGGGGACTCTACGAGCAGTACTTC.

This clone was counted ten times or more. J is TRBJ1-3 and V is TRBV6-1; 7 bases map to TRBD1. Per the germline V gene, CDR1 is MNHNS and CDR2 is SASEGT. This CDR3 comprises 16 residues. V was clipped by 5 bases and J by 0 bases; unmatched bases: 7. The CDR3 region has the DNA TGTGCCAGCAGTACTCTGGACAGGCACTCTGGAAACACCATATATTTT. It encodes CASSTLDRHSGNTIYF.

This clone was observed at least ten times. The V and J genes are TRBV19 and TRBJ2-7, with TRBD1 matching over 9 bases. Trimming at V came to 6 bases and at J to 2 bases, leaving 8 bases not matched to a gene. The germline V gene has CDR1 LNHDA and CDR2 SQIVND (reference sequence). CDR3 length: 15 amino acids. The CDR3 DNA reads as TGTGCCAGTAGACCGGGACAGGGTGAGACCTACGAGCAGTACTTC. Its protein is CASRPGQGETYEQYF.

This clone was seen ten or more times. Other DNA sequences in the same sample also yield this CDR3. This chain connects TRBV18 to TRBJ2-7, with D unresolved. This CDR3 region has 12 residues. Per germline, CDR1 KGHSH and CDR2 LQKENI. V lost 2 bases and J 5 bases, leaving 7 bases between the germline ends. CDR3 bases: TGTGCCAGCTCACCATTGGGCGACGAGCAGTACTTC. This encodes CASSPLGDEQYF.

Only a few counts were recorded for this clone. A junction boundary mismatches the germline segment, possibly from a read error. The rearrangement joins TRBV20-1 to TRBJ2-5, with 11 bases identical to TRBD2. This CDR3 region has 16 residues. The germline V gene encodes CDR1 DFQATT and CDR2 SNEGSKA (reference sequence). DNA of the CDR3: TGCAGTGCGAGAGCGGCTAGCGGGGGGATCCAAGAGACCCAGTACTTC. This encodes CSARAASGGIQETQYF.

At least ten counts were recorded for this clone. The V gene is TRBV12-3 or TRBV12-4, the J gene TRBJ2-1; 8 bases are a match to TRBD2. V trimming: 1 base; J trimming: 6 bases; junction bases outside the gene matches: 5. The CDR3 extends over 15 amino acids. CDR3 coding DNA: TGTGCCAGCAGTTTAGTGGCGGGGGGTTTCAATGAGCAGTTCTTC. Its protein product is CASSLVAGGFNEQFF.

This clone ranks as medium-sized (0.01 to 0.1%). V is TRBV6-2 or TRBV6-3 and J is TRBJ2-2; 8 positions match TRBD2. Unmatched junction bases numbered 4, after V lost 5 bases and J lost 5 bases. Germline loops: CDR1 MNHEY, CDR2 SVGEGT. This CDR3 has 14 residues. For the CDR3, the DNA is TGTGCCAGCAGTCCGGGGGGGGAAACCGGGGAGCTGTTTTTT. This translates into CASSPGGETGELFF.

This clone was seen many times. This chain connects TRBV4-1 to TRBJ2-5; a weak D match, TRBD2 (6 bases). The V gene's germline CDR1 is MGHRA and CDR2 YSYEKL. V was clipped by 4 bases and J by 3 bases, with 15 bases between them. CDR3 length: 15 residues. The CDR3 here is CASSPQGGGKETQYF. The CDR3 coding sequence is TGCGCCAGCAGCCCCCAGGGAGGCGGGAAAGAGACCCAGTACTTC.